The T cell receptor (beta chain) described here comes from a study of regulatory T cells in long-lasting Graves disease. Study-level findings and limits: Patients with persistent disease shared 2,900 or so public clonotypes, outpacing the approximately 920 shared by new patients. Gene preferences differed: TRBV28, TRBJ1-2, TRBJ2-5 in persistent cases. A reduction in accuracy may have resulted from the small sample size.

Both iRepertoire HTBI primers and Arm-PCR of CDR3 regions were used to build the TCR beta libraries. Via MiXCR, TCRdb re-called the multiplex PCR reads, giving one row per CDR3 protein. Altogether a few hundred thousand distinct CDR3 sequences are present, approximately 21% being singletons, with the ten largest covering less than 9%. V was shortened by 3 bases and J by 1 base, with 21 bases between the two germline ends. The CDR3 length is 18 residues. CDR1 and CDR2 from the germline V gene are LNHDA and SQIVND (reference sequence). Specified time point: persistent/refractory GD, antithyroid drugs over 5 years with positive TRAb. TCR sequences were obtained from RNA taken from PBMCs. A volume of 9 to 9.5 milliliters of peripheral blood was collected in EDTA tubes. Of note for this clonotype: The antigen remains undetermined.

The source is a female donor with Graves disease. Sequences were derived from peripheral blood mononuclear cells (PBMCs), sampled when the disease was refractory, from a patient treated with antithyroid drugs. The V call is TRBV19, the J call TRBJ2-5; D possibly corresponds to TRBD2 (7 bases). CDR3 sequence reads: CASSITAGLTRGQETQYF. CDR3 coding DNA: TGTGCCAGTAGTATCACAGCGGGACTCACCAGGGGCCAAGAGACCCAGTACTTC.